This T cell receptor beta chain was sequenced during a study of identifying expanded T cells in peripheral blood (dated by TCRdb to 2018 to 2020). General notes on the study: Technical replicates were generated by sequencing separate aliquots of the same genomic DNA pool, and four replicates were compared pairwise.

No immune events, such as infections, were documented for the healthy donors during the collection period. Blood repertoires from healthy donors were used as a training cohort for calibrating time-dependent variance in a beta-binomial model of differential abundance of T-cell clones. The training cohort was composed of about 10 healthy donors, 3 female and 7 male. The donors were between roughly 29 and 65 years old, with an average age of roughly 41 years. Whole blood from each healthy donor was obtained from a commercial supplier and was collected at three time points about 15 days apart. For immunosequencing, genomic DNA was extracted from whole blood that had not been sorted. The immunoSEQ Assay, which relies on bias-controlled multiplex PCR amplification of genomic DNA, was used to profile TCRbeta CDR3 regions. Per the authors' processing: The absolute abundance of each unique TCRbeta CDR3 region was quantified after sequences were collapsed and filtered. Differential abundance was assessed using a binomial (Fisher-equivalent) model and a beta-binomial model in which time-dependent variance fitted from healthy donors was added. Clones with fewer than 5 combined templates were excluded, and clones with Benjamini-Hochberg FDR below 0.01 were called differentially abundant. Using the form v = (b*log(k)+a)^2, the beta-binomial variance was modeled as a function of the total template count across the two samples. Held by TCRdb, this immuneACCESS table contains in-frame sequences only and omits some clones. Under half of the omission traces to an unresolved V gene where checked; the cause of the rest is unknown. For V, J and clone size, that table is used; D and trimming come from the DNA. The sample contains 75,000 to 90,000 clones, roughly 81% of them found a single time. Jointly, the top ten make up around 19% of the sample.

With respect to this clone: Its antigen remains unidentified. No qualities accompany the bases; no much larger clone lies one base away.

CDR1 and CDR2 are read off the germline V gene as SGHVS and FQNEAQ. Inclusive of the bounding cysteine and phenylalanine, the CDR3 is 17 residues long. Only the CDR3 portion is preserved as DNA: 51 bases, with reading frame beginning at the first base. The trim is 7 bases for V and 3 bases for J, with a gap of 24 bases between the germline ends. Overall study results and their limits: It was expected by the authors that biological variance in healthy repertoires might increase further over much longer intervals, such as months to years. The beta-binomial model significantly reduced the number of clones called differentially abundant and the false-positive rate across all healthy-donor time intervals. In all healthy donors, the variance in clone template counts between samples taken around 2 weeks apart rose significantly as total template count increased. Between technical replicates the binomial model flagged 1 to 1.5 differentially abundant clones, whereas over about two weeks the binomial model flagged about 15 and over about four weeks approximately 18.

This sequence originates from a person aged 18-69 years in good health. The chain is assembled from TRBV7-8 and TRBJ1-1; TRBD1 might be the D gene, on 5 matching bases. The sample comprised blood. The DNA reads TGTGCCAGCACCGACCAGGGCGCTGCTGTGAGGTACACTGAAGCTTTCTTT. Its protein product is CASTDQGAAVRYTEAFF.